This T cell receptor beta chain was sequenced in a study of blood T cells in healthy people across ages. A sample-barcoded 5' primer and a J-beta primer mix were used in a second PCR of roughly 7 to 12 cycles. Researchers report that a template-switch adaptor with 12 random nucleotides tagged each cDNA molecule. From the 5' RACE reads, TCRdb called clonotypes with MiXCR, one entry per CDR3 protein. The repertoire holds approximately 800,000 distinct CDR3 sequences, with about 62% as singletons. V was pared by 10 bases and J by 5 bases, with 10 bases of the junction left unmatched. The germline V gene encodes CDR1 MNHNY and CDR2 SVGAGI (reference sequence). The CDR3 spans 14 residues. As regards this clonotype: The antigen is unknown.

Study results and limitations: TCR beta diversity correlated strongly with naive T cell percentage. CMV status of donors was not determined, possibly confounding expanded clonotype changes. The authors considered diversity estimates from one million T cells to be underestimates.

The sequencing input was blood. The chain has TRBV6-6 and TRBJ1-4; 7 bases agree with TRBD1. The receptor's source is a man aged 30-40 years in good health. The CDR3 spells CATGRGAANEKLFF. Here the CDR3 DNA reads TGTGCCACGGGCAGGGGGGCGGCAAATGAAAAACTGTTTTTT.